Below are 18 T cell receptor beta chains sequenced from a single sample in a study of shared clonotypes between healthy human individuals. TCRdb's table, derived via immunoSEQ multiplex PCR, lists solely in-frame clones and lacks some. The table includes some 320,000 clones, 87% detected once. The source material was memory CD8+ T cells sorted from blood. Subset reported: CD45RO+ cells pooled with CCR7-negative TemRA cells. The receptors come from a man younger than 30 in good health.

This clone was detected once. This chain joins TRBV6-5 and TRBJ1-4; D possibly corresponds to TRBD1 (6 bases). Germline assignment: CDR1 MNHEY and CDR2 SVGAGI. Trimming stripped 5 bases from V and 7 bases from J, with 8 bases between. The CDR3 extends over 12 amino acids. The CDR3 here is CASSQGSEKLFF. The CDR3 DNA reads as TGTGCCAGCAGTCAGGGGAGTGAAAAACTGTTTTTT.

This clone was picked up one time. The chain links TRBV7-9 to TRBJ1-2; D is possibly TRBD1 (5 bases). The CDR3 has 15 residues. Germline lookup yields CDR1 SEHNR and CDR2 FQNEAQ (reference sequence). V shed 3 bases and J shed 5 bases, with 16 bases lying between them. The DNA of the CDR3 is TGTGCCAGCAGCTTCTCTTGGCTGGGGGATTATGGCTACACCTTC. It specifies CASSFSWLGDYGYTF.

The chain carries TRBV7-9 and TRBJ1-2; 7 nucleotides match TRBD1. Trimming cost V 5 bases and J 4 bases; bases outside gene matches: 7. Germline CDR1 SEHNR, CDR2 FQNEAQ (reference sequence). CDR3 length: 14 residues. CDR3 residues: CASSLDRDAYGYTF. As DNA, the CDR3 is TGTGCCAGCAGCCTAGACAGGGATGCCTATGGCTACACCTTC.

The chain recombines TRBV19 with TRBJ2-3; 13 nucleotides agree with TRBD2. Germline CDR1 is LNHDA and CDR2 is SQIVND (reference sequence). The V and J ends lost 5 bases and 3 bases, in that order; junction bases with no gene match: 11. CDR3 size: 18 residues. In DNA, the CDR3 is TGTGCCAGTAGTGCAAGAGGACTAGCGGGAGCATGGACAGATACGCAGTATTTT. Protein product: CASSARGLAGAWTDTQYF.

The CDR3, as DNA: TGTGCCTGGACGGGGAAGATGAATGAAAAACTGTTTTTT. It translates to CAWTGKMNEKLFF. The J gene is TRBJ1-4, the V gene TRBV30; D unresolved. The CDR3 totals 13 residues. V was clipped by 4 bases and J by 5 bases, with 11 bases between them. Germline assignment: CDR1 GTSNPN and CDR2 SVGIG (reference sequence).

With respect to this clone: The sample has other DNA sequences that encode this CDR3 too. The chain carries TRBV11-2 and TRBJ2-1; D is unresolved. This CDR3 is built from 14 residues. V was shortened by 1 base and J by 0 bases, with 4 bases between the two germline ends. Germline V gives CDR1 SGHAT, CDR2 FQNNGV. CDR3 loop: CASSLVSSYNEQFF. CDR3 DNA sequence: TGTGCCAGCAGCTTAGTTAGCTCCTACAATGAGCAGTTCTTC. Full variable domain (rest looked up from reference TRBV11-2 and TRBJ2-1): EAGVAQSPRYKIIEKRQSVAFWCNPISGHATLYWYQQILGQGPKLLIQFQNNGVVDDSQLPKDRFSAERLKGVDSTLKIQPAKLEDSAVYLCASSLVSSYNEQFFGPGTRLTVL.

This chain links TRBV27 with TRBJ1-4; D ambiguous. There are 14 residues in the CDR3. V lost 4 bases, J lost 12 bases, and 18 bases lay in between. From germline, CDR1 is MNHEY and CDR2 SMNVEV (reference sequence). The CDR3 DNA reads TGTGCCAGCAGTTCCCTCGCGGGTGGGTCCGAACTGTTTTTT. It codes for CASSSLAGGSELFF.

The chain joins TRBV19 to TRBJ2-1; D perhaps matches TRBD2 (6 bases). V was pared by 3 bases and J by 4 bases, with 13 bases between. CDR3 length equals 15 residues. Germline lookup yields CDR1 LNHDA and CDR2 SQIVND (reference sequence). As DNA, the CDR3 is TGTGCCAGTAGTATTCAAGCTAGCGCATACAATGAGCAGTTCTTC. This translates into CASSIQASAYNEQFF.

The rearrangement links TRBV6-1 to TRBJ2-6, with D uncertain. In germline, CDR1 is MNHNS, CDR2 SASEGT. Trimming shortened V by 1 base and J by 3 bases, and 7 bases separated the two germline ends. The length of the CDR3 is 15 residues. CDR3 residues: CASSEGGVGANVLTF. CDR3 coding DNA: TGTGCCAGCAGTGAAGGCGGAGTTGGGGCCAACGTCCTGACTTTC.

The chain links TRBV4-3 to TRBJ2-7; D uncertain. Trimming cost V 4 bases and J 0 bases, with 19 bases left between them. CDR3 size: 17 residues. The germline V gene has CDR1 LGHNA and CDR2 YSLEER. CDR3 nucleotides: TGCGCCAGCAGCCTTCACAGTATCTTGTTAAACTCCTACGAGCAGTACTTC. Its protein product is CASSLHSILLNSYEQYF.

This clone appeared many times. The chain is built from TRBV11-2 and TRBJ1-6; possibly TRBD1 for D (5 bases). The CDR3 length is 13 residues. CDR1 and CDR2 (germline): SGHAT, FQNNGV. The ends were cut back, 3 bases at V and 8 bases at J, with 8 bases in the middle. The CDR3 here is CASSLGGYSPLHF. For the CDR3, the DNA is TGTGCCAGCAGCTTGGGGGGTTATTCACCCCTCCACTTT.

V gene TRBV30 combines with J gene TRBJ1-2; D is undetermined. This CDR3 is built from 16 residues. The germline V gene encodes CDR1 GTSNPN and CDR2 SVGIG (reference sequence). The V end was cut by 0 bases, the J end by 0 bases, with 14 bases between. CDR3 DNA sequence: TGTGCCTGGAGTGTTCCCGAGAACTTTACTAACTATGGCTACACCTTC. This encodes CAWSVPENFTNYGYTF.

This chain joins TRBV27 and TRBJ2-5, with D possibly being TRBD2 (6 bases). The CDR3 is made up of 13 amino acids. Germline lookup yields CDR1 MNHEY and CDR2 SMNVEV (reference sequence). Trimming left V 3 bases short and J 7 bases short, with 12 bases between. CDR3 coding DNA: TGTGCCAGCAGTTTTGGCCCCGGGGGGACCCAGTACTTC. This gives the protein CASSFGPGGTQYF.

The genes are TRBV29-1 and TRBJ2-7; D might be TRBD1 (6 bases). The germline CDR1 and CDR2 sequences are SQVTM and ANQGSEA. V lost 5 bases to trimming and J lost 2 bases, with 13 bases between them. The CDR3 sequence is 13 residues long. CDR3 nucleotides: TGCAGCGTTATCCGGGACAACGCCTACGAGCAGTACTTC. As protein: CSVIRDNAYEQYF.

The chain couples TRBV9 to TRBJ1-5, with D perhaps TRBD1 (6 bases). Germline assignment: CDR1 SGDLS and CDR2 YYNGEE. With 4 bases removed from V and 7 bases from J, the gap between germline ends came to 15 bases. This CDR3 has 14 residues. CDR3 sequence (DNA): TGTGCCAGCAGCCCCCTAGGGGGAGGGCAGCCCCAGCATTTT. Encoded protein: CASSPLGGGQPQHF. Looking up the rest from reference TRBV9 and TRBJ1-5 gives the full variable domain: DSGVTQTPKHLITATGQRVTLRCSPRSGDLSVYWYQQSLDQGLQFLIQYYNGEERAKGNILERFSAQQFPDLHSELNLSSLELGDSALYFCASSPLGGGQPQHFGDGTRLSIL.

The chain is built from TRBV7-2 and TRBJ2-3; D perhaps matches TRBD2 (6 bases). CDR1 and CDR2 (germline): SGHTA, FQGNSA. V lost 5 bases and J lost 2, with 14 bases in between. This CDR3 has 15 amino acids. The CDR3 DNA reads TGTGCCAGCAGCCTCGGGGGACTTGACACAGATACGCAGTATTTT. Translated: CASSLGGLDTDTQYF.

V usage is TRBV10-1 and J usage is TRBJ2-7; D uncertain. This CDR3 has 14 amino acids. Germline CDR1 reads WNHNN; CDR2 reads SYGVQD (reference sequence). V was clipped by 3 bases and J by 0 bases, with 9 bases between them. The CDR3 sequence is CASSERPISYEQYF. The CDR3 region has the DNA TGCGCCAGCAGTGAAAGGCCGATCTCCTACGAGCAGTACTTC.

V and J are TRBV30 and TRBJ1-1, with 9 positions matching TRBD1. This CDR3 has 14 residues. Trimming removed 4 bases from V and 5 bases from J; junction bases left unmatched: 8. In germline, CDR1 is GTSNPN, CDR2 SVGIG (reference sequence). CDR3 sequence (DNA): TGTGCCTGGACTACCGGACAGGGGATAACTGAAGCTTTCTTT. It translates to CAWTTGQGITEAFF.